Following are 21 T cell receptor beta chains from one sample sequenced in a study of T cell repertoires in cytomegalovirus infection. MiXCR, applied by TCRdb to the reads, yields one record per CDR3 protein. Of about 85,000 distinct CDR3 sequences listed, about 44% were seen once; the top ten hold over 85%. Their recognized antigens are unknown. Specimen: CD8+ T cells from cultured PBMCs, collected from culture after CMV antigen stimulation. These receptors all stem from a human donor in good health (CMV status not recorded). Some clones in this sample may be carry-over from other donors' samples.

The chain has TRBV7-8 and TRBJ2-1; D call uncertain. Per the germline V gene, CDR1 is SGHVS and CDR2 is FQNEAQ. The CDR3 has 15 residues. V lost 5 bases, J lost 3 bases, and 14 bases lay in between. The CDR3 is CASSPFSNSYNEQFF. The CDR3 DNA reads TGTGCCAGCAGCCCTTTCAGTAACAGCTACAATGAGCAGTTCTTC.

The chain combines TRBV15 with TRBJ1-6; D unresolved. The CDR3 length is 13 residues. Trimming stripped 0 bases from V and 9 bases from J, with 6 bases between. CDR1 and CDR2 from the germline V gene are LNHNV and YYDKDF (reference sequence). CDR3 nucleotide sequence: TGTGCCACCAGCAGAGATAGGAGTTCACCCCTCCACTTT. Translating gives CATSRDRSSPLHF.

Notes on this clonotype: At one boundary the junction diverges from the germline segment, which might be a read error. The chain is built from TRBV7-8 and TRBJ2-1; the match to TRBD2 covers 14 bases. Germline lookup yields CDR1 SGHVS and CDR2 FQNEAQ. The CDR3 is made up of 18 amino acids. As DNA, the CDR3 is TGTGCCAGCAGCCCGGGACTAGCGGGAGCGGGGTCCTACAATGATCAGTTCTTC. It is translated as CASSPGLAGAGSYNDQFF. Combining the CDR3 with reference TRBV7-8 and TRBJ2-1 gives the whole variable domain GAGVSQSPRYKVAKRGQDVALRCDPISGHVSLFWYQQALGQGPEFLTYFQNEAQLDKSGLPSDRFFAERPEGSVSTLKIQRTQQEDSAVYLCASSPGLAGAGSYNDQFFGPGTRLTVL.

V and J are TRBV12-3 or TRBV12-4 and TRBJ1-5, with D hard to call. The V gene lost 2 bases and the J gene lost 1 base, with 6 bases spanning the gap. The CDR3 runs to 14 residues. The chain's CDR3 is CASSLMISNQPQHF. CDR3 in DNA: TGTGCCAGCAGTTTAATGATAAGCAATCAGCCCCAGCATTTT.

The chain carries TRBV4-2 and TRBJ1-1; D is unresolved. Germline V gene lookup returns CDR1 LGHNA and CDR2 YNFKEQ. The V end was cut by 2 bases, the J end by 10 bases, with 8 bases between. The CDR3 has 11 amino acids. CDR3: CASSQPPRAFF. CDR3 nucleotides: TGTGCCAGCAGCCAACCCCCGCGAGCTTTCTTT.

This clonotype was detected only a few times. This chain connects TRBV5-4 to TRBJ2-1, with TRBD1 matching over 12 bases. CDR3 length: 18 amino acids. The J segment lost 0 bases and the V segment lost 3 bases, leaving 7 bases of the junction unmatched. The V gene's germline CDR1 is SGHNT and CDR2 YYREEE (reference sequence). The CDR3 loop reads CASSWGTGGWGSYNEQFF. DNA for the CDR3: TGTGCCAGCAGCTGGGGGACAGGGGGCTGGGGCTCCTACAATGAGCAGTTCTTC. The variable domain in full, with the rest retrieved from reference TRBV5-4 and TRBJ2-1, is ETGVTQSPTHLIKTRGQQVTLRCSSQSGHNTVSWYQQALGQGPQFIFQYYREEENGRGNFPPRFSGLQFPNYSSELNVNALELDDSALYLCASSWGTGGWGSYNEQFFGPGTRLTVL.

This clonotype was picked up a small number of times. Here the CDR3 reads CATSDFGKQPQHF. CDR3 in DNA: TGTGCCACCAGTGATTTCGGGAAACAGCCCCAGCATTTT. The chain combines TRBV24-1 with TRBJ1-5; D unclear. Trimming took off 1 base at V and 7 bases at J, with 7 bases between the two ends. Germline CDR1 KGHDR, CDR2 SFDVKD. This CDR3 contains 13 residues.

The rearrangement uses TRBV7-4 and TRBJ2-7; the D gene could be TRBD1 or TRBD2 (5 bases each). Germline assignment: CDR1 SGHVT and CDR2 SQSDAQ. V was shortened by 5 bases and J by 6 bases, with 20 bases between the two germline ends. This CDR3 is built from 15 residues. In DNA form, the CDR3 reads TGTGCCAGCAGCCTCCCCGGGGCAGCCAAAGGCGAGCAGTACTTC. Its translation is CASSLPGAAKGEQYF.

V is TRBV29-1 and J is TRBJ2-1; D may be TRBD2 (6 bases). Germline CDR1 and CDR2: SQVTM and ANQGSEA. Trimming removed 4 bases from V and 2 bases from J, with 18 bases in between. The CDR3 runs 16 residues. The CDR3 coding sequence is TGCAGCGTTGTGGGGTTAGCGGATACACCCTACAATGAGCAGTTCTTC. Its protein is CSVVGLADTPYNEQFF.

The rearrangement uses TRBV11-2 and TRBJ2-7; D is perhaps TRBD2 (7 bases). V lost 4 bases to trimming and J lost 4 bases, with 23 bases between them. Germline V gene data show CDR1 as SGHAT and CDR2 as FQNNGV. The CDR3 is made up of 17 amino acids. CDR3 nucleotides: TGTGCCAGCAGCTCGAACCTCAAGGGGGGGACGCCTTACGAGCAGTACTTC. It codes for CASSSNLKGGTPYEQYF.

This clonotype was counted a single time. The V and J genes are TRBV7-9 and TRBJ1-6; D not resolved. Germline CDR1 and CDR2: SEHNR and FQNEAQ (reference sequence). V was shortened by 0 bases and J by 11 bases, with 5 bases between the two germline ends. The CDR3 consists of 12 residues. The CDR3 region is CASSLAAAPLHF. CDR3 nucleotide sequence: TGTGCCAGCAGCTTAGCGGCAGCACCCCTCCACTTT.

This clonotype was found once. At one end the junction does not follow the germline gene, possibly because of a read error. This chain joins TRBV6-2 or TRBV6-3 and TRBJ2-7; no clear D. The germline V gene has CDR1 MNHEY and CDR2 SVGEGT. The CDR3 consists of 12 residues. The CDR3 sequence: CSSSYPPTYQYF. The CDR3 DNA sequence: TGTTCCAGCAGTTACCCACCTACATATCAGTACTTC.

This clonotype has just a few counts. The chain links TRBV7-9 to TRBJ1-2; D is unresolved. V lost 1 base, J lost 2 bases, and 11 bases lay in between. This CDR3 region has 15 residues. The germline V gene has CDR1 SEHNR and CDR2 FQNEAQ (reference sequence). The CDR3 spells CASSLGPDPNYGYTF. The CDR3 nucleotides are TGTGCCAGCAGCTTAGGTCCGGACCCCAACTATGGCTACACCTTC.

V usage is TRBV19 and J usage is TRBJ1-5; 10 bases map to TRBD1. The CDR3 spans 13 residues. Germline lookup yields CDR1 LNHDA and CDR2 SQIVND (reference sequence). The junction had 1 base not matched to a gene; V was cut back by 4 bases and J by 7 bases. CDR3 nucleotides: TGTGCCAGTAGTAAGGACAGGGGGCAGCCCCAGCATTTT. Protein: CASSKDRGQPQHF. Drawing the rest from reference TRBV19 and TRBJ1-5, the complete variable domain is DGGITQSPKYLFRKEGQNVTLSCEQNLNHDAMYWYRQDPGQGLRLIYYSQIVNDFQKGDIAEGYSVSREKKESFPLTVTSAQKNPTAFYLCASSKDRGQPQHFGDGTRLSIL.

The chain joins TRBV5-1 to TRBJ1-1; 7 positions match TRBD1. Germline CDR1 is SGHRS and CDR2 is YFSETQ. The ends lost 1 base at V and 6 bases at J; junction bases unmatched: 12. This CDR3 spans 16 amino acids. This chain's CDR3 is CASSLRQGIPLAEAFF. The CDR3 coding sequence is TGCGCCAGCAGCTTGCGACAGGGAATCCCGCTGGCTGAAGCTTTCTTT.

The chain uses TRBV12-3 or TRBV12-4 and TRBJ1-2, with TRBD1 matching 10 bases. Trimming cost V 6 bases and J 5 bases; bases outside gene matches: 12. The CDR3 consists of 16 residues. DNA for the CDR3: TGTGCCAGCAGCCAAACCGATCCGGGACAGGGGTATGGCTACACCTTC. Amino acid sequence: CASSQTDPGQGYGYTF.

A single count supports this clonotype. This chain connects TRBV18 to TRBJ1-4, with TRBD1 matching 9 bases. V lost 0 bases, J lost 6 bases, and 11 bases stayed unmatched. The CDR3 is made up of 18 amino acids. Germline CDR1 and CDR2: KGHSH and LQKENI. The CDR3 region has the DNA TGTGCCAGCTCACCACCGGTTCACTTGGGACAGGGATATGAAAAACTGTTTTTT. Protein sequence: CASSPPVHLGQGYEKLFF.

This clonotype was counted between two and nine times. V is TRBV7-8 and J is TRBJ2-3; D perhaps matches TRBD2 (5 bases). The CDR3 is 12 residues long. The germline V gene has CDR1 SGHVS and CDR2 FQNEAQ. Trimming shortened V by 5 bases and J by 6 bases, and 9 bases separated the two germline ends. The CDR3 loop reads CASSRTLDTQYF. The CDR3 nucleotides read TGTGCCAGCAGCCGGACTTTGGATACGCAGTATTTT.

The chain combines TRBV20-1 with TRBJ2-7; 9 bases agree with TRBD2. Germline CDR1 DFQATT, CDR2 SNEGSKA (reference sequence). J was trimmed by 7 bases and V by 0 bases; bases with no gene match: 10. CDR3 length: 15 residues. CDR3 nucleotide sequence: TGCAGTGCTAGAGATCGGGGGACTAGCCGTGATGAGCAGTACTTC. It specifies CSARDRGTSRDEQYF.

The gene calls are TRBV27 and TRBJ1-4; D might be TRBD1 (6 bases). This CDR3 contains 15 residues. Trimming took off 4 bases at V and 6 bases at J, with 15 bases between the two ends. Germline CDR1 is MNHEY and CDR2 is SMNVEV (reference sequence). In nucleotides, the CDR3 is TGTGCCAGCAGTTCCTTAACAGGGTTGGATGAAAAACTGTTTTTT. Amino acids: CASSSLTGLDEKLFF.

This rearrangement joins TRBV7-3 to TRBJ2-1; 8 positions match TRBD2. The CDR3 is 16 residues long. V lost 5 bases to trimming and J lost 9 bases; unmatched junction nucleotides: 15. CDR1 and CDR2 (germline): SGHTA, FQGTGA. CDR3: CASSRGGASGLVEQFF. In nucleotides, the CDR3 is TGTGCCAGCAGCAGGGGGGGGGCTAGCGGGCTGGTTGAGCAGTTCTTC.